This TCR beta chain is drawn from a study of T cell clones after liver transplantation. Study information: Third-party-reactive TCRbeta sequences from pre-transplant mixed lymphocyte reactions served as antigen-independent comparators. Until 12-24 months post-transplant, subjects got standard immunosuppression and no induction. Patients counted as tolerant after at least one year off all immunosuppression, enzymes not exceeding twice normal.

Generated by immunoSEQ multiplex PCR, the TCRdb table keeps only in-frame clones and is missing some. The data contain about 99,000 clones, roughly 80% of them singletons. Sorting of unstimulated PBMCs yielded separate CD3+CD4+ and CD3+CD8+ fractions. Germline V gene data show CDR1 as KGHSH and CDR2 as LQKENI. This CDR3 is 16 amino acids long. J was trimmed by 5 bases and V by 3 bases; bases with no gene match: 6. The clonotype was recovered from a human patient who received a liver transplant. Certain T cells may be donor cells from the graft. Material: CD4+ T cells from blood, obtained around 4 years after liver transplant. This chain joins TRBV18 and TRBJ2-2, with TRBD1 identical over 10 bases. The CDR3 spells CASSPTGQGLTGELFF. CDR3 in DNA: TGTGCCAGCTCACCTACGGGACAGGGGTTAACCGGGGAGCTGTTTTTT.